The entry that follows covers one TCR beta chain sequence. Its antigen is not identified. The entry originates in a study of glioma-infiltrating T cells. At the level of the study: Glioblastomas were WHO grade IV, sampled at first diagnosis; low-grade were grade II.

V gave up 7 bases and J gave up 2 bases; unmatched junction bases: 14. The CDR3 covers 16 residues. CDR1 is LGHNA and CDR2 is YSLEER in the germline V gene. The iRepertoire nested amplicon-rescue multiplex PCR amplified TCR alpha and beta CDR3s from RNA. Using its own MiXCR run on the multiplex PCR reads, TCRdb lists one record per CDR3 protein. Here the sample spans 300,000 to 450,000 distinct CDR3 sequences, approximately 42% being singletons. Study results and limitations: Shared blood CDR3 signature motifs marked patients with low tissue-blood divergence. Non-neoplastic patients had below-expected tissue-blood divergence, while all gliomas exceeded expectation.

This receptor was obtained from a human donor with low-grade glioma or glioblastoma, undergoing nonglioma brain surgery, or in good health (not recorded which). The sample comprised glioma tissue, nonneoplastic brain tissue, or PBMCs (not recorded which). The V gene is TRBV4-3, the J gene TRBJ2-7, with 7 nucleotides matching TRBD2. The CDR3 region is CASIQSRDYGAYEQYF. CDR3 nucleotides: TGCGCCAGCATCCAGTCTCGGGACTATGGGGCCTACGAGCAGTACTTC.